The rows below give T cell receptor beta chains drawn from one sample of a study of cytomegalovirus exposure and HLA in healthy donors. The data were produced by immunoSEQ multiplex PCR, yet TCRdb's version contains in-frame clones alone and is incomplete. Of roughly 100,000 clones in the sample, under 80% were seen once. The sample taken for sequencing was PBMCs. Receptors originate from a woman aged 45-59 years in good health and CMV-seropositive. Both conserved end residues are part of each CDR3. The D gene is left open where the match is weak. Clone size, where shown, is once, few, many, or a class for clones that have expanded.

v_call	j_call	clone_size	cdr3_length	d_call	cdr3_nt	cdr3_aa
TRBV6-1	TRBJ2-2	.	13	TRBD1	TGTGCCGGGGACAGGGGGAACACCGGGGAGCTGTTTTTT	CAGDRGNTGELFF
TRBV5-1	TRBJ1-1	.	13	.	TGCGCCAGCGCGGCAGGGGTGAACACTGAAGCTTTCTTT	CASAAGVNTEAFF
TRBV6-5	TRBJ2-7	.	15	.	TGTGCCAGCAGTTACTCTGGGGGGACAGCTGGCGAGCAGTACTTC	CASSYSGGTAGEQYF
TRBV11-3	TRBJ2-1	.	14	.	TGTGCCAGCAGCTTCAGCGGCACGGATGGGGAGCAGTTCTTC	CASSFSGTDGEQFF
TRBV7-9	TRBJ1-1	few	12	.	TGTGCCAGCAGCCGGGTTCCAGGGGAAGCTTTCTTT	CASSRVPGEAFF
TRBV29-1	TRBJ1-2	.	14	.	TGCAGCGTTGGTACAACCGGGGGAGCTCGAGGCTACACCTTC	CSVGTTGGARGYTF
TRBV6-5	TRBJ2-1	.	11	.	TGTGCCAGCAGTCCACAGTTGAGGCAGTTCTTC	CASSPQLRQFF
TRBV7-9	TRBJ1-4	.	14	TRBD1	TGTGCCAGCGCGATTCGACAGGGTAATGAAAAACTGTTTTTT	CASAIRQGNEKLFF
TRBV19	TRBJ2-7	once	16	.	TGTGCCAGTAGTATTAACCGGCAGGGTGGGTCAGGCGAGCAGTACTTC	CASSINRQGGSGEQYF
TRBV5-6	TRBJ1-5	few	15	.	TGTGCCAGCAGCTTGGACGGCCGGGGCAATCAGCCCCAGCATTTT	CASSLDGRGNQPQHF
TRBV5-1	TRBJ1-1	.	14	.	TGCGCCAGCAGCTCCAGGCCCGTGAACACTGAAGCTTTCTTT	CASSSRPVNTEAFF
TRBV5-4	TRBJ1-6	.	15	TRBD1	TGTGCCAGCAGCTTGGGACAGGGTGGTAATTCACCCCTCCACTTT	CASSLGQGGNSPLHF
TRBV6-1	TRBJ1-2	.	18	TRBD1	TGTGCCAGCAGTGGGCTAAGGGGGGGACAGGGGGCGGACTATGGCTACACCTTC	CASSGLRGGQGADYGYTF
TRBV5-4	TRBJ2-3	.	14	.	TGTGCCAGCAGCTTGGTAAAATACACAGATACGCAGTATTTT	CASSLVKYTDTQYF
TRBV2	TRBJ1-1	.	14	.	TGTGCCAGCAGGACTGACAGAATGAACACTGAAGCTTTCTTT	CASRTDRMNTEAFF
TRBV4-1	TRBJ1-5	few	16	TRBD1	TGCGCCAGCAGCCAAGGGGGACAGGCCTTCAATCAGCCCCAGCATTTT	CASSQGGQAFNQPQHF
TRBV4-2	TRBJ2-7	few	15	TRBD1	TGTGCCAGCAGCCAAGCGGTACAGGGGACGGGTGAGCAGTACTTC	CASSQAVQGTGEQYF
TRBV5-8	TRBJ1-3	.	16	.	TGTGCCAGCAGCTACGATGACTCCCGCTCTGGAAACACCATATATTTT	CASSYDDSRSGNTIYF
TRBV18	TRBJ2-1	few	16	.	TGTGCCAGCTCACCACTTGCACAGGGACCAACCAATGAGCAGTTCTTC	CASSPLAQGPTNEQFF
TRBV7-3	TRBJ2-7	.	14	TRBD2	TGTGCCAGCTCAAGCGGGGGCCCGGGGGACGAGCAGTACTTC	CASSSGGPGDEQYF
TRBV5-1	TRBJ1-2	.	15	TRBD1	TGCGCCAGCAGCTTGGTACAGGGGGCGGATTATGGCTACACCTTC	CASSLVQGADYGYTF
TRBV5-8	TRBJ2-7	few	14	TRBD2	TGTGCCAGCAGCCGTGCGGGGGGCCGATACGAGCAGTACTTC	CASSRAGGRYEQYF
TRBV11-2	TRBJ1-2	.	15	TRBD1	TGTGCCAGCAGCGACCGGGACAGGGGGAGGGATGGCTACACCTTC	CASSDRDRGRDGYTF
TRBV4-2	TRBJ1-2	.	13	.	TGTGCCAGCAGCCAAGAGGACGGGAATGGCTACACCTTC	CASSQEDGNGYTF
TRBV6-1	TRBJ1-3	.	14	TRBD1	TGTGCCAGCAAAGGGACAGGGATCGGAAACACCATATATTTT	CASKGTGIGNTIYF
TRBV28	TRBJ1-1	.	15	.	TGTGCCAGCAGTTTCCCTCGGGCAGGGGCCCCTGAAGCTTTCTTT	CASSFPRAGAPEAFF
TRBV9	TRBJ2-6	.	18	TRBD1	TGTGCCAGCAGCGTAGAACACCGGGACAGGCGTGGGGCCAACGTCCTGACTTTC	CASSVEHRDRRGANVLTF
TRBV18	TRBJ1-5	.	15	.	TGTGCCAGCTCACCCCAGGGTTATAGCAATCAGCCCCAGCATTTT	CASSPQGYSNQPQHF
TRBV9	TRBJ2-3	.	19	TRBD2	TGTGCCAGCAGCGTACGACAGGGGACTAGCGGGGGCCGCACAGATACGCAGTATTTT	CASSVRQGTSGGRTDTQYF
TRBV4-2	TRBJ2-7	.	14	.	TGTGCCAGCAGCCAAGATGAGACAGCCTACGAGCAGTACTTC	CASSQDETAYEQYF
TRBV7-2	TRBJ1-2	.	13	.	TGTGCCAGCAGCTTAGTTGCAACGGGTGGCTACACCTTC	CASSLVATGGYTF
TRBV9	TRBJ2-1	.	13	TRBD2	TGTGCCAGCCGCGCCGGGACTAGTCATGAGCAGTTCTTC	CASRAGTSHEQFF
TRBV7-9	TRBJ2-5	.	13	.	TGTGCCAGCACCGACTACCGTGGGTCGGCCCAGTACTTC	CASTDYRGSAQYF
TRBV25-1	TRBJ2-7	.	13	TRBD1	TGTGCCAGCAGGGGGACAGGGTCCTACGAGCAGTACTTC	CASRGTGSYEQYF
TRBV4-1	TRBJ2-1	few	16	TRBD2	TGCGCCAGCAGCCCCGGACTAGCGGGTACAATGAGCAAGCAGTTCTTC	CASSPGLAGTMSKQFF
TRBV19	TRBJ1-1	.	14	.	TGTGCCAGTAGTAGCCCCGGAGGTCGCGCTGAAGCTTTCTTT	CASSSPGGRAEAFF
TRBV28	TRBJ1-6	.	18	.	TGTGCCAGCAGTTTAATTGCCCCGAGGAGGGACTTTAATTCACCCCTCCACTTT	CASSLIAPRRDFNSPLHF
TRBV28	TRBJ2-7	.	13	TRBD1	TGTGCCAGCACCCCGGGACAGGGCTACGAGCAGTACTTC	CASTPGQGYEQYF
TRBV7-3	TRBJ2-1	once	20	TRBD2	TGTGCCAGCAGCTCCCGAGGGTCCCAAATTGGGGGGGTTATGTACAATGAGCAGTTCTTC	CASSSRGSQIGGVMYNEQFF
TRBV5-1	TRBJ2-2	.	17	TRBD1	TGCGCCAGCAGCTCGAAGGAGGACAGGGGCGACACCGGGGAGCTGTTTTTT	CASSSKEDRGDTGELFF
TRBV19	TRBJ1-1	.	14	.	TGTGCCAGTAGTATACAGGGCCGGAACACTGAAGCTTTCTTT	CASSIQGRNTEAFF
TRBV30	TRBJ1-4	.	17	TRBD1	TGTGCCTGGAACGGTGCGCAGGGGGCCCTCGGCAATGAAAAACTGTTTTTT	CAWNGAQGALGNEKLFF
TRBV19	TRBJ1-2	.	15	.	TGTGCCAGTAGTATCCCGGACAGCATTAACTATGGCTACACCTTC	CASSIPDSINYGYTF
TRBV19	TRBJ2-1	.	15	TRBD2	TGTGCCAGTAGTATAGTGGGGGGGATTTACAATGAGCAGTTCTTC	CASSIVGGIYNEQFF
TRBV18	TRBJ1-1	.	14	.	TGTGCCAGCCTAGCTCGACTGGCTAACACTGAAGCTTTCTTT	CASLARLANTEAFF
TRBV7-9	TRBJ2-1	many	15	.	TGTGCCAGCAGCTTCAGAGGGCTCTCCTACAATGAGCAGTTCTTC	CASSFRGLSYNEQFF
TRBV7-3	TRBJ2-3	.	16	TRBD1	TGTGCCAGCAGCTCCAGGACAGGGATGGGCACAGATACGCAGTATTTT	CASSSRTGMGTDTQYF
TRBV28	TRBJ2-3	.	15	TRBD1	TGTGCCAGCAGACCATCGGGACAGGGTGCAGATACGCAGTATTTT	CASRPSGQGADTQYF